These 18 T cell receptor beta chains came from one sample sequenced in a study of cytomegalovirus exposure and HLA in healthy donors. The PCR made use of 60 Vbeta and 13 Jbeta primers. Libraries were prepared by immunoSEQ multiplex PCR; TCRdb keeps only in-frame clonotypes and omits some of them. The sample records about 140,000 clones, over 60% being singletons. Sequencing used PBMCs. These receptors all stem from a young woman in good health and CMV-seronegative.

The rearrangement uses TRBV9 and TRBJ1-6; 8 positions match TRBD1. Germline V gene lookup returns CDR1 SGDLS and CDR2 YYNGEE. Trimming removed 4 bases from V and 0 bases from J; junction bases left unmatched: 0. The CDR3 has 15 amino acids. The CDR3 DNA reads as TGTGCCAGCAGCACAGGGGGCTCCTATAATTCACCCCTCCACTTT. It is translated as CASSTGGSYNSPLHF.

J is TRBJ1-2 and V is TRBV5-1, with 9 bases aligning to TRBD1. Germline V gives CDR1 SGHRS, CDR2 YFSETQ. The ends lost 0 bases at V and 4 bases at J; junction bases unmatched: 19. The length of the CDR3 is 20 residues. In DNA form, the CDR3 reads TGCGCCAGCAGCTTGGCCCCCGGGACAGGGTTCGGCCAAATGAGCTATGGCTACACCTTC. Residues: CASSLAPGTGFGQMSYGYTF.

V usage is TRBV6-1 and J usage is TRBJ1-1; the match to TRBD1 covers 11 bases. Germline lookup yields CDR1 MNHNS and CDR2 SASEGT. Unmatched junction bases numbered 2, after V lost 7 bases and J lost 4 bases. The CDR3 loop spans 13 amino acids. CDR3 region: CASIGTGGTEAFF. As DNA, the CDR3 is TGTGCCAGCATTGGGACAGGGGGCACTGAAGCTTTCTTT.

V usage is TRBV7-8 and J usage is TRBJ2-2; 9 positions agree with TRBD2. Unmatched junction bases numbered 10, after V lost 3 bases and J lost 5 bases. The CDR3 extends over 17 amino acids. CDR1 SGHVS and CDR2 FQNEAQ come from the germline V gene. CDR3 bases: TGTGCCAGCAGCTTTCGAGGCGGGGGGGTGGGGACCGGGGAGCTGTTTTTT. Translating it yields CASSFRGGGVGTGELFF.

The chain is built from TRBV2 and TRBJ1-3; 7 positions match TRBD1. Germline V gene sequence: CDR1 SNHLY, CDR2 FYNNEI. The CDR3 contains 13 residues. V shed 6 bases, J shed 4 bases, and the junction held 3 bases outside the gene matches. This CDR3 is CASSPDRGNTIYF. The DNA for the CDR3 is TGTGCCAGCAGCCCGGACAGGGGAAACACCATATATTTT.

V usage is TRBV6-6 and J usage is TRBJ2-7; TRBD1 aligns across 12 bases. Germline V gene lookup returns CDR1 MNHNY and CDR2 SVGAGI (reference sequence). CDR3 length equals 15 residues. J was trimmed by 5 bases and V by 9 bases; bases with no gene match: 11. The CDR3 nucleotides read TGTGCCAGTTCTCTTCTCGGGACAGGGGGCAACGAGCAGTACTTC. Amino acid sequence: CASSLLGTGGNEQYF.

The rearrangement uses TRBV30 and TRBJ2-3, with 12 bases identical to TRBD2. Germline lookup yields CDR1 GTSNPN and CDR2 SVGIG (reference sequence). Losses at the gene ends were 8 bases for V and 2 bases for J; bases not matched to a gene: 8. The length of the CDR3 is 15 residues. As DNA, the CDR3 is TGTGCCCTAAGGACTAGCGGGGCTATCACAGATACGCAGTATTTT. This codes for CALRTSGAITDTQYF.

Written as DNA, the CDR3 is TGTGCCAGCAGCCAATTTTCAGGAATTAATCAGCCCCAGCATTTT. As protein: CASSQFSGINQPQHF. The chain joins TRBV7-2 to TRBJ1-5; unclear D gene. The ends were cut back, 5 bases at V and 4 bases at J, with 15 bases in the middle. This CDR3 is built from 15 residues. Germline CDR1 is SGHTA and CDR2 is FQGNSA.

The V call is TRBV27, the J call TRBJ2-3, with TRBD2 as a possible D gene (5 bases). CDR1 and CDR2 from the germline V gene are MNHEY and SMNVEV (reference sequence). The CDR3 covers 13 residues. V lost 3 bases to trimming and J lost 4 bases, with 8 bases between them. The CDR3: CASSFERSDTQYF. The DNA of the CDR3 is TGTGCCAGCAGTTTCGAGCGGTCAGATACGCAGTATTTT.

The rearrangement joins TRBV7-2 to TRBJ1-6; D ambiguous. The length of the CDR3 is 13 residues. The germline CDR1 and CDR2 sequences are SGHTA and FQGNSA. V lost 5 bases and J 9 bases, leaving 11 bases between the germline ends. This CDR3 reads CASSPMGSSPLHF. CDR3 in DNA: TGTGCCAGCAGCCCCATGGGCAGTTCACCCCTCCACTTT.

The CDR3 reads CASQKSGNTEAFF. The CDR3 nucleotides are TGTGCCAGCCAAAAATCGGGGAACACTGAAGCTTTCTTT. J is TRBJ1-1 and V is TRBV6-5; no firm D call. The CDR3 sequence is 13 residues long. Trimming removed 8 bases at V and 1 base at J, with 11 bases between. The germline CDR1 and CDR2 sequences are MNHEY and SVGAGI.

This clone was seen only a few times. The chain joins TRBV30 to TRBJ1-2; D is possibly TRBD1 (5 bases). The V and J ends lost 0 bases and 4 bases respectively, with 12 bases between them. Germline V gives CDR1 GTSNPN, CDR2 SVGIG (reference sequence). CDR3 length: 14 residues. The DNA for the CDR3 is TGTGCCTGGAGTGTAGCAGGGAAAGGCTATGGCTACACCTTC. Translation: CAWSVAGKGYGYTF.

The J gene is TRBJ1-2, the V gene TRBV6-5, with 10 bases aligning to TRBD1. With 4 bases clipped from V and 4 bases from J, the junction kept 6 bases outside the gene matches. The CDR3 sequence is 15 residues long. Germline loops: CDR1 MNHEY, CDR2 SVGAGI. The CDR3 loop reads CASSSGTGAFYGYTF. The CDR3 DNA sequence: TGTGCCAGCAGTTCCGGGACAGGGGCCTTCTATGGCTACACCTTC.

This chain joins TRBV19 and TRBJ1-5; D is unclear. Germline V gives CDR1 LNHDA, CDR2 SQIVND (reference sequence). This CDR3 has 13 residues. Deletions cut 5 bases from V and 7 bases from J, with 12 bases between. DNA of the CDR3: TGTGCCAGTAGTCCCCAGCGGAGACAGCCCCAGCATTTT. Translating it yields CASSPQRRQPQHF. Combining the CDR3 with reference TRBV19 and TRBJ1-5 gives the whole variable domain DGGITQSPKYLFRKEGQNVTLSCEQNLNHDAMYWYRQDPGQGLRLIYYSQIVNDFQKGDIAEGYSVSREKKESFPLTVTSAQKNPTAFYLCASSPQRRQPQHFGDGTRLSIL.

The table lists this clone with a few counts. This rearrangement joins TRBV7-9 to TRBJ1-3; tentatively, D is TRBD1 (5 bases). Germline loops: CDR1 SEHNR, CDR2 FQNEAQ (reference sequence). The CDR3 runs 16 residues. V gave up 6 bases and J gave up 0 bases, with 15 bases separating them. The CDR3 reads CASRSGTFRSGNTIYF. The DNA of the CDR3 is TGTGCCAGCAGATCCGGGACTTTCCGCTCTGGAAACACCATATATTTT.

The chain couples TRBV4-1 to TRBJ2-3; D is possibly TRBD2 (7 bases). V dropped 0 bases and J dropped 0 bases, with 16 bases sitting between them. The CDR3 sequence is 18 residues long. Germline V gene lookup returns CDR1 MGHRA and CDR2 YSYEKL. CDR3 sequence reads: CASSQEDGGGISTDTQYF. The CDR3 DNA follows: TGCGCCAGCAGCCAAGAGGATGGCGGGGGCATTAGCACAGATACGCAGTATTTT.

The CDR3 bases are TGTGCCAGCACACGTTCAGGGACAACTAGCTACACCTTC. This sequence encodes CASTRSGTTSYTF. The chain couples TRBV5-5 to TRBJ1-2; a weak D match, TRBD1 (6 bases). V lost 6 bases to trimming and J lost 9 bases, with 18 bases between them. Germline V gene lookup returns CDR1 SGHKS and CDR2 YYEKEE (reference sequence). This CDR3 is 13 amino acids long.

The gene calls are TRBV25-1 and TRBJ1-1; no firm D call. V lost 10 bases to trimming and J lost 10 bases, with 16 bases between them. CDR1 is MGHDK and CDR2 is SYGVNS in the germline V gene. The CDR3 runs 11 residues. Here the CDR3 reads CATQRQRLAFF. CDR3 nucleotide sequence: TGTGCCACCCAACGGCAGCGGCTAGCTTTCTTT.